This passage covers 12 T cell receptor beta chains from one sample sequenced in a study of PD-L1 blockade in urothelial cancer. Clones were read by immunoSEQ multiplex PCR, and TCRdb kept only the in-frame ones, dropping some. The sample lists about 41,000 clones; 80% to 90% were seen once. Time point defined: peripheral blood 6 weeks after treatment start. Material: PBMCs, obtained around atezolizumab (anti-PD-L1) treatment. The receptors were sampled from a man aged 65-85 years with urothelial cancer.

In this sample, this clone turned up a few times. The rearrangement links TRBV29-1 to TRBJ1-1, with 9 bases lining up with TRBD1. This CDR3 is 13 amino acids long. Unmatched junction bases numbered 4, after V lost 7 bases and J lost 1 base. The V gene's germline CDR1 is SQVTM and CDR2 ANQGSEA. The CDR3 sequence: CSARGQGNTEAFF. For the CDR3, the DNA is TGCAGCGCCCGGGGACAGGGGAACACTGAAGCTTTCTTT.

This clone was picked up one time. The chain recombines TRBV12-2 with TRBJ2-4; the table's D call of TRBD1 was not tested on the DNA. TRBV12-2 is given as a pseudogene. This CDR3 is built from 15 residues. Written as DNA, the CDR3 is TGTGCAAGTCGCCCCCCCGGCAGGGCAGTATGCATTCAGTACTTC. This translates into CASRPPGRAVCIQYF.

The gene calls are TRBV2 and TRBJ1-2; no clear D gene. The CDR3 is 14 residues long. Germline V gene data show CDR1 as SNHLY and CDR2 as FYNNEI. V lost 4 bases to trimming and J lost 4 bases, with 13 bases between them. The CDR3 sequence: CASSVVTTSYGYTF. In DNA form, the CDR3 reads TGTGCCAGCAGTGTTGTCACTACCTCCTATGGCTACACCTTC.

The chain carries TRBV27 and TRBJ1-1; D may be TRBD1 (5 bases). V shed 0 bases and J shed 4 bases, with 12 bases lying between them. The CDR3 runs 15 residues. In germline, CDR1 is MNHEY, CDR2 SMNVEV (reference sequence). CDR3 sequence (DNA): TGTGCCAGCAGTTTATCCCCCCAGGGAAGCACTGAAGCTTTCTTT. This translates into CASSLSPQGSTEAFF.

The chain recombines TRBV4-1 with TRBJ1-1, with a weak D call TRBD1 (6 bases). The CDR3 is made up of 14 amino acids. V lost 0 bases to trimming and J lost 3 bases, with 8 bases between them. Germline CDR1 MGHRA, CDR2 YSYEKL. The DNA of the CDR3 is TGCGCCAGCAGCCAAGAGAACAGGGACACTGAAGCTTTCTTT. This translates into CASSQENRDTEAFF.

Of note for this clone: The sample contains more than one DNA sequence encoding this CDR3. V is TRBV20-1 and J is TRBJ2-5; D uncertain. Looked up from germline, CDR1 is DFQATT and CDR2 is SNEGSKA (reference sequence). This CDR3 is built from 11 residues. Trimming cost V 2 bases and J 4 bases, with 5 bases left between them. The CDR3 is CSARNGETQYF. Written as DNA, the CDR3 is TGCAGTGCTAGAAACGGAGAGACCCAGTACTTC.

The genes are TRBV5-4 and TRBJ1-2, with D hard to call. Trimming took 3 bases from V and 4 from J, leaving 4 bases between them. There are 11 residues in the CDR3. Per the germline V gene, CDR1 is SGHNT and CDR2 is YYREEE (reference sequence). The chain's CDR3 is CASSSFYGYTF. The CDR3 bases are TGTGCCAGCAGCTCGTTCTATGGCTACACCTTC.

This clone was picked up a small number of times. The CDR3 loop reads CASSESQGAGTEAFF. For the CDR3, the DNA is TGTGCCAGTAGCGAATCTCAGGGGGCAGGCACTGAAGCTTTCTTT. This chain links TRBV19 with TRBJ1-1, with 8 positions matching TRBD1. There are 15 residues in the CDR3. V was pared by 6 bases and J by 4 bases, with 10 bases of the junction left unmatched. From germline, CDR1 is LNHDA and CDR2 SQIVND (reference sequence). The full variable domain, with the rest looked up from reference TRBV19 and TRBJ1-1, is DGGITQSPKYLFRKEGQNVTLSCEQNLNHDAMYWYRQDPGQGLRLIYYSQIVNDFQKGDIAEGYSVSREKKESFPLTVTSAQKNPTAFYLCASSESQGAGTEAFFGQGTRLTVV.

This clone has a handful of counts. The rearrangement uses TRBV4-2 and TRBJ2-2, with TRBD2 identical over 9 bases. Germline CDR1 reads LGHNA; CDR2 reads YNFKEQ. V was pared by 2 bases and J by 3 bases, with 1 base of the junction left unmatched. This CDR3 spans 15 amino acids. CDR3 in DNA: TGTGCCAGCAGCCAAACTAGCGGGTACACCGGGGAGCTGTTTTTT. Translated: CASSQTSGYTGELFF.

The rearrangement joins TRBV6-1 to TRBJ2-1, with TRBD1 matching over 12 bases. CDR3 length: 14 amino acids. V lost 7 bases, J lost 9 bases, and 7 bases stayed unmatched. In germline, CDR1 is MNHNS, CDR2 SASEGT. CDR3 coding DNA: TGTGCCAGCATCCCGGGACAGGGGGCGCTTGAGCAGTTCTTC. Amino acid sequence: CASIPGQGALEQFF.

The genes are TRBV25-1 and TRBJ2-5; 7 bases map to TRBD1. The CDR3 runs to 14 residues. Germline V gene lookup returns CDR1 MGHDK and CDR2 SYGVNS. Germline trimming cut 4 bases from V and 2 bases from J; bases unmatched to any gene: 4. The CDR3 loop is CASSGGQRQETQYF. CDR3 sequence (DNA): TGTGCCAGCAGTGGGGGACAGAGACAAGAGACCCAGTACTTC.

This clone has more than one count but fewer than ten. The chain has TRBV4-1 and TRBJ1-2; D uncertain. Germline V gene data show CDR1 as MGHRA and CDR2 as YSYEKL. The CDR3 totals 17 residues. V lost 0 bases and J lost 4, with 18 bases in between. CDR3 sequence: CASSQDDWNPRTYGYTF. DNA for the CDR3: TGCGCCAGCAGCCAAGATGATTGGAACCCTAGAACCTATGGCTACACCTTC.